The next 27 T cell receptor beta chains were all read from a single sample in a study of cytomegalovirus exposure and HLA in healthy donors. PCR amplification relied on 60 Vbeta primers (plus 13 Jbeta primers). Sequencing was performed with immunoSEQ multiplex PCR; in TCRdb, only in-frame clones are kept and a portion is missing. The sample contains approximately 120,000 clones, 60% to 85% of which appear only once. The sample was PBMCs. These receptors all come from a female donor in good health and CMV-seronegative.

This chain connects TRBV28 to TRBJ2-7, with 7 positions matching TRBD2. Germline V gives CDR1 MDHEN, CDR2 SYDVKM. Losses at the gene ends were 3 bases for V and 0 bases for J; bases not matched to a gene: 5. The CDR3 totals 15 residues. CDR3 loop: CASSLGGRSSYEQYF. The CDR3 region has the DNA TGTGCCAGCAGTTTGGGCGGGAGAAGCTCCTACGAGCAGTACTTC.

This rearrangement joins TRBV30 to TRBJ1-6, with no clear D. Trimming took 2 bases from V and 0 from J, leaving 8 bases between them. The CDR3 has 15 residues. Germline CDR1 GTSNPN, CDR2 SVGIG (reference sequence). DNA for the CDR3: TGTGCCTGGAGTCTAGACCTCTCCTATAATTCACCCCTCCACTTT. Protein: CAWSLDLSYNSPLHF.

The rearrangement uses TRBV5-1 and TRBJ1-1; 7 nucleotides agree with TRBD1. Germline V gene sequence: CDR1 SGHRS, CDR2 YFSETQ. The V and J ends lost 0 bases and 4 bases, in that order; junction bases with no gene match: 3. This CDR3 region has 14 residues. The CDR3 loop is CASSLGTGVTEAFF. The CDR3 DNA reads TGCGCCAGCAGCTTGGGAACAGGGGTCACTGAAGCTTTCTTT.

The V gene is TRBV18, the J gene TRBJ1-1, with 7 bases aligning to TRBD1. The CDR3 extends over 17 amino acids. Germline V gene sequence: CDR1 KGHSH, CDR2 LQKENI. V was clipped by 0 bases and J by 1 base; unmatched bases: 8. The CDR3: CASSPPGTVRRNTEAFF. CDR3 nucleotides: TGTGCCAGCTCACCACCGGGGACAGTACGCCGGAACACTGAAGCTTTCTTT.

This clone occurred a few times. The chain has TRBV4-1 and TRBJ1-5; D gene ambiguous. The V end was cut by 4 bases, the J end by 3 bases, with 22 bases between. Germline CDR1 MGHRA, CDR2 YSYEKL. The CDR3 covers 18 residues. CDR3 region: CASSPDSGIRKLNQPQHF. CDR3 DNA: TGCGCCAGCAGCCCCGACTCCGGGATCCGAAAGCTCAATCAGCCCCAGCATTTT.

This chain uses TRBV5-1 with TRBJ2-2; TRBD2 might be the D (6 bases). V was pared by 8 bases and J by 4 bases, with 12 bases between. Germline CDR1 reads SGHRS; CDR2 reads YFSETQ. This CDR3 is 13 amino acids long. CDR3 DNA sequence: TGCGCCAGTTCGGAGGGACTCACCGGGGAGCTGTTTTTT. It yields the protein CASSEGLTGELFF.

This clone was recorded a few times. In DNA, the CDR3 is TGTGCCAGCAGTGAAAGTTGGGGGGATGGCTACACCTTC. Protein: CASSESWGDGYTF. The chain carries TRBV6-1 and TRBJ1-2; perhaps TRBD1 as D (5 bases). Per germline, CDR1 MNHNS and CDR2 SASEGT. V lost 2 bases to trimming and J lost 6 bases, with 10 bases between them. The CDR3 totals 13 residues.

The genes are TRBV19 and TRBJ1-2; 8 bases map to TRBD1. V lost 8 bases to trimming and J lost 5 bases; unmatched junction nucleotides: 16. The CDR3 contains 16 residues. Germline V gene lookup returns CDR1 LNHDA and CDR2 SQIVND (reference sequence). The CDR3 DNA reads TGTGCCAGTCAATATCAGGGGGCGTTCAAGGGATATGGCTACACCTTC. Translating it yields CASQYQGAFKGYGYTF.

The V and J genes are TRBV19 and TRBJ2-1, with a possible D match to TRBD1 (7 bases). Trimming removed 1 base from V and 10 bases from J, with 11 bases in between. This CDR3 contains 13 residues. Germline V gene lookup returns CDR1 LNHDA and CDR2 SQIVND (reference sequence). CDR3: CASSIAQGGEQFF. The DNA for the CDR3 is TGTGCCAGTAGTATAGCGCAGGGGGGCGAGCAGTTCTTC.

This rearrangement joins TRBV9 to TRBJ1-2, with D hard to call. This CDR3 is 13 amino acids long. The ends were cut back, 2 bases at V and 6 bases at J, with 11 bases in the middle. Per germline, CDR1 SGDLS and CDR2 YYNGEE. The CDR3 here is CASSVEGADGYTF. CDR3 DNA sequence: TGTGCCAGCAGCGTCGAGGGTGCGGATGGCTACACCTTC.

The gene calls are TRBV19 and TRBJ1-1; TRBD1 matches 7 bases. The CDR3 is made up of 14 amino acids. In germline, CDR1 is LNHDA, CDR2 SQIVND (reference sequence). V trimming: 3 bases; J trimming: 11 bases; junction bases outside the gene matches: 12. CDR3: CASSIYVGRGAAFF. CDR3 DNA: TGTGCCAGTAGTATTTACGTCGGCAGGGGGGCCGCTTTCTTT.

CDR3 sequence reads: CASSATSGGLQETQYF. CDR3 bases: TGTGCCAGCAGCGCGACTAGCGGGGGGCTTCAAGAGACCCAGTACTTC. The chain carries TRBV9 and TRBJ2-5; 13 positions agree with TRBD2. V shed 3 bases, J shed 2 bases, and the junction held 4 bases outside the gene matches. The length of the CDR3 is 16 residues. Germline CDR1 SGDLS, CDR2 YYNGEE.

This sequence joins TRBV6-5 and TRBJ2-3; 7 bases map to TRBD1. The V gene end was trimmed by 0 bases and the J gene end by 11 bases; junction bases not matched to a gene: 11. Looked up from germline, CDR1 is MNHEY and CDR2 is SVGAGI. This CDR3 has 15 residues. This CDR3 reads CASSYSRQGRGQQYF. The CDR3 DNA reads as TGTGCCAGCAGTTACTCGAGACAGGGAAGGGGTCAGCAGTATTTT.

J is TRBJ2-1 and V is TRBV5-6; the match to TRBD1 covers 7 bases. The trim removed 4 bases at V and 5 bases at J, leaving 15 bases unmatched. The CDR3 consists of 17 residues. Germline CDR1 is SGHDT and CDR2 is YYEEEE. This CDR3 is CASSAVRRQGGDNEQFF. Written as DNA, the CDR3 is TGTGCCAGCAGCGCGGTCCGGAGACAGGGCGGCGACAATGAGCAGTTCTTC. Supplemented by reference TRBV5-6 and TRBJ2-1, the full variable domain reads DAGVTQSPTHLIKTRGQQVTLRCSPKSGHDTVSWYQQALGQGPQFIFQYYEEEERQRGNFPDRFSGHQFPNYSSELNVNALLLGDSALYLCASSAVRRQGGDNEQFFGPGTRLTVL.

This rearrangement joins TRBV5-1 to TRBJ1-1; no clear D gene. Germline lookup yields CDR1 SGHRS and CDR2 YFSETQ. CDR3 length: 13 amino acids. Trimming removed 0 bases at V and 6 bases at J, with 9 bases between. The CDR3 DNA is TGCGCCAGCAGCTTGGCGAATGGCTCTGAAGCTTTCTTT. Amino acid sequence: CASSLANGSEAFF.

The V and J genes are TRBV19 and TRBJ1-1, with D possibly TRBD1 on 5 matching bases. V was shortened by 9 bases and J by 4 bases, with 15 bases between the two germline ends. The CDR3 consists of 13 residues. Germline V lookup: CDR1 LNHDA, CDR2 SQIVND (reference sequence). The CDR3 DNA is TGTGCCAGCCGGGGGGGAGGTGGCACTGAAGCTTTCTTT. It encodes CASRGGGGTEAFF.

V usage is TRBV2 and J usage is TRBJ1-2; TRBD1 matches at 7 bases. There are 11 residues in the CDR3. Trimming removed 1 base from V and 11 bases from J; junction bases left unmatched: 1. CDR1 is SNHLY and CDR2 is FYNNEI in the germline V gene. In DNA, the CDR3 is TGTGCCAGCAGTGAAGACAGGGGATACACCTTC. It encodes CASSEDRGYTF.

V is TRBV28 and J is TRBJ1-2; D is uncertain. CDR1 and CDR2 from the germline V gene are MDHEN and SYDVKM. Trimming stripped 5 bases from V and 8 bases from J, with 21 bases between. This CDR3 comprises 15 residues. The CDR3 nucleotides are TGTGCCAGCAGTCCGAGGGCCCTACCCGGGTGGGGCTACACCTTC. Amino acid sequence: CASSPRALPGWGYTF.

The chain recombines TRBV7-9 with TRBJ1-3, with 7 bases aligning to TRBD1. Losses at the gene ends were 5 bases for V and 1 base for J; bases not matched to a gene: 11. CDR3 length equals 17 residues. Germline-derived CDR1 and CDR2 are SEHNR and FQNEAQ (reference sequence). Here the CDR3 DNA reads TGTGCCAGCAGCCACCCCCGACAGGGTTGGTCTGGAAACACCATATATTTT. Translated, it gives CASSHPRQGWSGNTIYF.

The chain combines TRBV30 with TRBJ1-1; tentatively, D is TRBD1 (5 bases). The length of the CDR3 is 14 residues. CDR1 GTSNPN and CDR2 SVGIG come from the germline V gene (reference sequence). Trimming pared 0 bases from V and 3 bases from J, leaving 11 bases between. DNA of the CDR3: TGTGCCTGGAGTGTTTGGGGGGTTGACACTGAAGCTTTCTTT. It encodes CAWSVWGVDTEAFF.

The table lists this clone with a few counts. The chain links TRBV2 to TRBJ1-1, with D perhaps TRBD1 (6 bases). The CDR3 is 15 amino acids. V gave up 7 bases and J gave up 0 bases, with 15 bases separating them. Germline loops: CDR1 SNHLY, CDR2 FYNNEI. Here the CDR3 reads CASKPQGTMNTEAFF. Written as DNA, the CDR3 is TGTGCCAGCAAGCCGCAGGGGACCATGAACACTGAAGCTTTCTTT.

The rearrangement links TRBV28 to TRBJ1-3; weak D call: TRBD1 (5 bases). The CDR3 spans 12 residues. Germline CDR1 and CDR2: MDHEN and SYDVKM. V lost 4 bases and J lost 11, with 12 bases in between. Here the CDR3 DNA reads TGTGCCAGCAGTTGGGGGGAACTCGCCATATATTTT. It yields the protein CASSWGELAIYF.

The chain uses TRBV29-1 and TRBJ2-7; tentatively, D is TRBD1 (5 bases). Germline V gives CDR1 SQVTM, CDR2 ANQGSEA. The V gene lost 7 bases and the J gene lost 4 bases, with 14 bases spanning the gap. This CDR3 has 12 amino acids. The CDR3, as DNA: TGCAGCGCCTCAGAGACAGTGTACGAGCAGTACTTC. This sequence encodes CSASETVYEQYF.

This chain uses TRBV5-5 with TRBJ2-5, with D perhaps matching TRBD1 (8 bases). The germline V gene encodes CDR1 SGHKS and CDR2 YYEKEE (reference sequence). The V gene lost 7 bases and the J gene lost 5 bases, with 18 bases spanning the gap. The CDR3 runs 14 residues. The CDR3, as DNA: TGTGCCAGCCTGCTCGGACAGGGAGGGGAGACCCAGTACTTC. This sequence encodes CASLLGQGGETQYF.

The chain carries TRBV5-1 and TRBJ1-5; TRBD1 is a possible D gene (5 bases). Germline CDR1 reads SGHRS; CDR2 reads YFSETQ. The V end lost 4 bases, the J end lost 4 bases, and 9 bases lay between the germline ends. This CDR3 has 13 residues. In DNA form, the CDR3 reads TGCGCCAGCAGCGAGGACACTAATCAGCCCCAGCATTTT. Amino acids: CASSEDTNQPQHF.

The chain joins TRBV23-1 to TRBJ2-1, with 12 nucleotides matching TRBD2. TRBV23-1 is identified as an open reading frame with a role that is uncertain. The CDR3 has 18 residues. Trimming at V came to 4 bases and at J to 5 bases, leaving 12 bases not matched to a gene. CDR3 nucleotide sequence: TGCGCCAGCAGTCCTCGAGATCCTAGCGGGAGGGACCACAATGAGCAGTTCTTC. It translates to CASSPRDPSGRDHNEQFF.

For the CDR3, the DNA is TGTGCCAGCAGCCCCAGCGGGAGTATGGTCGGGGAGCTGTTTTTT. Its translation: CASSPSGSMVGELFF. V and J are TRBV9 and TRBJ2-2; 8 bases map to TRBD2. CDR1 is SGDLS, CDR2 YYNGEE, per germline. The CDR3 covers 15 residues. Unmatched junction bases numbered 9, after V lost 4 bases and J lost 7 bases.